The text below deals with one T cell receptor beta chain. This entry comes from a study of shared clonotypes between healthy human individuals. Clones were read by immunoSEQ multiplex PCR, and TCRdb kept only the in-frame ones, dropping some. The table lists about 520,000 clones, 95% to 97% of them singletons. V was cut by 6 bases and J by 0 bases, with 6 bases left in between. The germline gives CDR1 MNHEY, CDR2 SMNVEV (reference sequence). The CDR3 covers 13 residues. CD4+ cells were split into CD45RA+ naive and CD45RA-negative memory subsets. The chain has TRBV27 and TRBJ1-3, with D uncertain. The TCR was taken from a woman in her 30s in good health. The sequencing input was naive CD4+ T cells sorted from blood. As for subset: CD45RA+ positively selected. The CDR3 is CASRASSGNTIYF. CDR3 nucleotide sequence: TGTGCCAGCAGGGCTAGCTCTGGAAACACCATATATTTT.